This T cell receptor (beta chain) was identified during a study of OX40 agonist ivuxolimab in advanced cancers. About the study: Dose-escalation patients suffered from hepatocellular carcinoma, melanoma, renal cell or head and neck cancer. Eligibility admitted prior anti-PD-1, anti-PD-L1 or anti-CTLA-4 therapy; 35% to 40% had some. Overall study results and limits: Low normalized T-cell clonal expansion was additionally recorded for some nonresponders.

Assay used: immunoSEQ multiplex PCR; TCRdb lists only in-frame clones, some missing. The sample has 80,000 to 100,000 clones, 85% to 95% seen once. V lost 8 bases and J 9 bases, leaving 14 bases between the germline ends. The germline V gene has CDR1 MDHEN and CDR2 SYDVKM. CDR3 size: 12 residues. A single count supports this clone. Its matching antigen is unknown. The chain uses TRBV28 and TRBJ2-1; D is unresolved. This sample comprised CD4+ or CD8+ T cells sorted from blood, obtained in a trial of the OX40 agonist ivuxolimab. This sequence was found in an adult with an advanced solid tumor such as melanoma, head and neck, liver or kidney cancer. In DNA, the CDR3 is TGTGCCAGCTCAATCCGGGTGGGTGAGCAGTTCTTC. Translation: CASSIRVGEQFF.